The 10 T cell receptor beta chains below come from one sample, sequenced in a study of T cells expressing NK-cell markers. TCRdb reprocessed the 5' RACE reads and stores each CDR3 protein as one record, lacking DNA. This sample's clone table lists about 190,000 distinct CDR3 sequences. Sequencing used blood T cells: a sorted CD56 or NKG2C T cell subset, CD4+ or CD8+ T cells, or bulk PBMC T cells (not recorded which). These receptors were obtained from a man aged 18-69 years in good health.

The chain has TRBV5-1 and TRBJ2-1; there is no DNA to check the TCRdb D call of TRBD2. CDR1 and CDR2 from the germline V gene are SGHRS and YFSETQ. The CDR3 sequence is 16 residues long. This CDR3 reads CASSPSGGGSYNEQFF.

The CDR3 loop reads CASSDSVTTGGNTIYF. The rearrangement uses TRBV6-4 and TRBJ1-3. Germline values: CDR1 MRHNA, CDR2 SNTAGT. The CDR3 totals 16 residues.

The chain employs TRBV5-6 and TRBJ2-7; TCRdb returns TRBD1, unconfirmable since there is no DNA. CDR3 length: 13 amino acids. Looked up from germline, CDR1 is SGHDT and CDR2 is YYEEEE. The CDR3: CASSRQGFGEQYF.

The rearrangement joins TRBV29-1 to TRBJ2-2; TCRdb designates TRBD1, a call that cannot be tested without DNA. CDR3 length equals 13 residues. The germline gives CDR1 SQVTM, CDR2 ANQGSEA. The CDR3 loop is CSVEVRGAGELFF.

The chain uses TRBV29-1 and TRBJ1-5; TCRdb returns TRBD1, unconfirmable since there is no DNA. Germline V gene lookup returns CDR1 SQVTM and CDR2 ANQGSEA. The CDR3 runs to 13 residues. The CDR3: CSVEQGRGQPQHF.

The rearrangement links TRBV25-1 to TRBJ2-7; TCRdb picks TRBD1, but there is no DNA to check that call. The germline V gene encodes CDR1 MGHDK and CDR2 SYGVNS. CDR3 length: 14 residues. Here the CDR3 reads CASSVDRVGYEQYF.

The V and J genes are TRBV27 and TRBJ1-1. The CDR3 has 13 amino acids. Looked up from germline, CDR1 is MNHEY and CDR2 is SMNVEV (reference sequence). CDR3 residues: CASSLGRGTEAFF.

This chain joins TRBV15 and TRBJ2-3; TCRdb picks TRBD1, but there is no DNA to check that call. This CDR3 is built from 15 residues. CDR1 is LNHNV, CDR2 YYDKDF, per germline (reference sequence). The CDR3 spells CATSKKGQGTDTQYF. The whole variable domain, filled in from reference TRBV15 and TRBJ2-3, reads DAMVIQNPRYQVTQFGKPVTLSCSQTLNHNVMYWYQQKSSQAPKLLFHYYDKDFNNEADTPDNFQSRRPNTSFCFLDIRSPGLGDTAMYLCATSKKGQGTDTQYFGPGTRLTVL.

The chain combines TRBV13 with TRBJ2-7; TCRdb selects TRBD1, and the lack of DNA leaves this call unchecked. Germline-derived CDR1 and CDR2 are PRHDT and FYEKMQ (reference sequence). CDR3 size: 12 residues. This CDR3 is CASSRPENEQYF.

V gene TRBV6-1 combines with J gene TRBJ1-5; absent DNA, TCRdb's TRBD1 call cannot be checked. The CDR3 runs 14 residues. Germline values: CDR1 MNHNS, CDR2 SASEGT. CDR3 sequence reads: CASSQTGENQPQHF.